The present TCR beta chain was sequenced within a study of cytomegalovirus exposure and HLA in healthy donors. This CDR3 contains 13 residues. V was cut by 0 bases and J by 10 bases, with 10 bases left in between. CDR1 SGHDN and CDR2 FVKESK come from the germline V gene. The PCR was carried out with 60 Vbeta primers and 13 Jbeta primers. The repertoire was sequenced with immunoSEQ multiplex PCR; TCRdb's copy has only in-frame clones and lacks some. The sample data list over 90,000 clones. This chain links TRBV14 with TRBJ2-1; D is unclear. This clonotype was obtained from a man aged 40-55 years in good health and CMV-seronegative. Input material: PBMCs. The DNA for the CDR3 is TGTGCCAGCAGCCAAGATTTTGGTGGCGAGCAGTTCTTC. Translating gives CASSQDFGGEQFF.